This record concerns one T cell receptor beta chain sequence. A read error may account for a junction end that differs from germline. Libraries were prepared by immunoSEQ multiplex PCR; TCRdb keeps only in-frame clonotypes and omits some of them. The sample lists 9,500 to 12,000 clones; about 81% were seen once. This sample was taken from a study of OX40 agonist ivuxolimab in advanced cancers. CDR3 size: 13 residues. Germline V lookup: CDR1 SSHAT, CDR2 FNYEAQ (reference sequence). The origin of this receptor is an adult with an advanced solid tumor such as melanoma, head and neck, liver or kidney cancer. The chain is built from TRBV7-7 and TRBJ2-1; 7 bases are a match to TRBD2. This specimen was CD4+ or CD8+ T cells sorted from blood, taken in a trial of the OX40 agonist ivuxolimab. CDR3 region: CASSQLGGNEQFF. As DNA, the CDR3 is TGTGCTAGCAGCCAATTGGGGGGGAATGAGCAGTTCTTC. The full variable domain, its missing parts supplied by reference TRBV7-7 and TRBJ2-1, is GAGVSQSPRYKVTKRGQDVTLRCDPISSHATLYWYQQALGQGPEFLTYFNYEAQPDKSGLPSDRFSAERPEGSISTLTIQRTEQRDSAMYRCASSQLGGNEQFFGPGTRLTVL.